This passage covers 20 T cell receptor beta chains from one sample sequenced in a study of T cell changes during pregnancy in multiple sclerosis. The table came from immunoSEQ multiplex PCR; TCRdb's copy has only in-frame clones and leaves some out. The sample has 120,000 or so clones; roughly 92% are singletons. The source was peripheral blood, collected before pregnancy. These receptors originate from a female donor with multiple sclerosis, enrolled in a pregnancy study.

The J gene is TRBJ2-2, the V gene TRBV29-1; possibly TRBD1 for D (6 bases). V gave up 1 base and J gave up 5 bases, with 11 bases separating them. The CDR3 totals 14 residues. Germline loops: CDR1 SQVTM, CDR2 ANQGSEA. CDR3 amino acids: CSVEAVQGTGELFF. The CDR3 nucleotides read TGCAGCGTTGAAGCGGTACAGGGTACCGGGGAGCTGTTTTTT.

This clone showed up just once. The chain couples TRBV27 to TRBJ2-1, with 8 bases identical to TRBD2. The germline V gene has CDR1 MNHEY and CDR2 SMNVEV (reference sequence). This CDR3 is built from 15 residues. Trimming took 3 bases from V and 7 from J; bases not matched to a gene: 8. This CDR3 is CASSFVPSGRNEQFF. The CDR3 coding sequence is TGTGCCAGCAGTTTTGTGCCTAGCGGGCGAAATGAGCAGTTCTTC.

The J gene is TRBJ2-1, the V gene TRBV7-3, with TRBD1 identical over 8 bases. The V gene end was trimmed by 5 bases and the J gene end by 6 bases; junction bases not matched to a gene: 3. Germline CDR1 and CDR2: SGHTA and FQGTGA. CDR3 length: 13 amino acids. CDR3 bases: TGTGCCAGCAGCGAGACAGGGGTCAATGAGCAGTTCTTC. Residues: CASSETGVNEQFF. Full variable domain (outside the CDR3, taken from reference TRBV7-3 and TRBJ2-1): GAGVSQTPSNKVTEKGKYVELRCDPISGHTALYWYRQSLGQGPEFLIYFQGTGAADDSGLPNDRFFAVRPEGSVSTLKIQRTERGDSAVYLCASSETGVNEQFFGPGTRLTVL.

This chain uses TRBV29-1 with TRBJ2-5, with 12 bases matching TRBD2. The CDR3 is 14 amino acids. After removal of 4 bases from V and 4 bases from J, the junction contained 4 bases not matched to a gene. The germline V gene encodes CDR1 SQVTM and CDR2 ANQGSEA. CDR3 bases: TGCAGCGTTGCCCCTAGCGGGGGGGGAGAGACCCAGTACTTC. Its translation is CSVAPSGGGETQYF.

A word on this clone: A junction boundary mismatches the germline segment, possibly from a read error. This sequence joins TRBV30 and TRBJ1-5; D is unclear. The germline V gene has CDR1 GTSNPN and CDR2 SVGIG (reference sequence). The CDR3 extends over 15 amino acids. The CDR3 is CAWGVRSRGGQPQHF. CDR3 DNA sequence: TGTGCCTGGGGTGTACGGTCGCGCGGCGGACAGCCCCAGCATTTT.

The chain has TRBV5-4 and TRBJ2-2; D gene uncertain. The CDR3 has 14 residues. Trimming cost V 5 bases and J 4 bases, with 12 bases left between them. CDR1 is SGHNT and CDR2 is YYREEE in the germline V gene (reference sequence). The CDR3 nucleotides read TGTGCCAGCAGTTTGAATAGAGTCACCGGGGAGCTGTTTTTT. Its protein product is CASSLNRVTGELFF.

V usage is TRBV30 and J usage is TRBJ2-3; 11 bases fit TRBD2. This CDR3 spans 16 amino acids. From germline, CDR1 is GTSNPN and CDR2 SVGIG (reference sequence). The V segment lost 2 bases and the J segment 0 bases; nucleotides outside the gene matches: 4. DNA for the CDR3: TGTGCCTGGAGTCTAGGGACTAGCGGTAGCACAGATACGCAGTATTTT. Its translation is CAWSLGTSGSTDTQYF.

The CDR3: CASSLVVTGNQPQHF. In DNA form, the CDR3 reads TGTGCCAGCAGCTTAGTAGTCACAGGCAATCAGCCCCAGCATTTT. V gene TRBV7-2 combines with J gene TRBJ1-5; the D is unclear. Germline lookup yields CDR1 SGHTA and CDR2 FQGNSA. The CDR3 sequence is 15 residues long. The V gene lost 1 base and the J gene lost 2 bases, with 9 bases spanning the gap.

The CDR3 DNA reads as TGTGCCAGCAGCGCCACGGGACAGCATAATTCACCCCTCCACTTT. Translating gives CASSATGQHNSPLHF. The V gene is TRBV9, the J gene TRBJ1-6; 7 bases match TRBD1. V shed 3 bases, J shed 5 bases, and the junction held 5 bases outside the gene matches. The CDR3 is 15 residues long. The V gene's germline CDR1 is SGDLS and CDR2 YYNGEE.

V usage is TRBV9 and J usage is TRBJ1-6; 7 bases fit TRBD1. CDR1 and CDR2 (germline): SGDLS, YYNGEE. Trimming at V came to 4 bases and at J to 1 base, leaving 11 bases not matched to a gene. There are 18 residues in the CDR3. The CDR3 sequence is CASSPRQGHGSYNSPLHF. As DNA, the CDR3 is TGTGCCAGCAGCCCCCGACAGGGCCATGGGTCCTATAATTCACCCCTCCACTTT.

The chain employs TRBV18 and TRBJ1-1; the D gene is possibly TRBD1 (6 bases). Germline lookup yields CDR1 KGHSH and CDR2 LQKENI. The V gene lost 6 bases and the J gene lost 8 bases, with 16 bases spanning the gap. This CDR3 comprises 13 residues. As DNA, the CDR3 is TGTGCCAGCTCCCCTCGACAGGACCTAGAAGCTTTCTTT. It specifies CASSPRQDLEAFF.

J is TRBJ2-7 and V is TRBV6-1; the match to TRBD1 covers 7 bases. V lost 1 base and J lost 3; bases outside the gene matches: 9. Germline V gene sequence: CDR1 MNHNS, CDR2 SASEGT. The CDR3 runs to 16 residues. The CDR3 region has the DNA TGTGCCAGCAGTGAAGAAGAGGGGGCTACCTACTACGAGCAGTACTTC. Translating gives CASSEEEGATYYEQYF.

Here the CDR3 DNA reads TGCGCCAGCAGCCAAGAACTCCTCTCCTACGAGCAGTACTTC. Translating gives CASSQELLSYEQYF. The chain combines TRBV5-1 with TRBJ2-7; no clear D. Trimming removed 4 bases from V and 0 bases from J, with 11 bases in between. The CDR3 spans 14 residues. In germline, CDR1 is SGHRS, CDR2 YFSETQ.

The J gene is TRBJ2-3, the V gene TRBV28; 7 nucleotides line up with TRBD1. The CDR3 totals 15 residues. The V gene end was trimmed by 4 bases and the J gene end by 6 bases; junction bases not matched to a gene: 10. In germline, CDR1 is MDHEN, CDR2 SYDVKM. Written as DNA, the CDR3 is TGTGCCAGCAGTTCCCCCAGGGGGTTTGACGATACGCAGTATTTT. It encodes CASSSPRGFDDTQYF. The full variable domain, rest sourced from reference TRBV28 and TRBJ2-3, is DVKVTQSSRYLVKRTGEKVFLECVQDMDHENMFWYRQDPGLGLRLIYFSYDVKMKEKGDIPEGYSVSREKKERFSLILESASTNQTSMYLCASSSPRGFDDTQYFGPGTRLTVL.

J is TRBJ1-2 and V is TRBV6-5; 7 bases agree with TRBD1. The germline V gene encodes CDR1 MNHEY and CDR2 SVGAGI. V lost 5 bases, J lost 0 bases, and 3 bases stayed unmatched. The CDR3 length is 14 residues. CDR3 sequence: CASSDGTANYGYTF. The CDR3 DNA reads as TGTGCCAGCAGTGACGGGACAGCTAACTATGGCTACACCTTC.

The J gene is TRBJ2-2, the V gene TRBV5-4, with D perhaps TRBD2 (6 bases). V lost 0 bases to trimming and J lost 4 bases, with 13 bases between them. Per the germline V gene, CDR1 is SGHNT and CDR2 is YYREEE (reference sequence). This CDR3 region has 16 residues. The DNA for the CDR3 is TGTGCCAGCAGCTTGGCCAAGCAGCGGGCCACCGGGGAGCTGTTTTTT. Its protein is CASSLAKQRATGELFF.

The gene calls are TRBV27 and TRBJ1-1; D remains ambiguous. Germline V gives CDR1 MNHEY, CDR2 SMNVEV (reference sequence). Trimming left V 2 bases short and J 5 bases short, with 12 bases between. This CDR3 region has 14 residues. CDR3 sequence: CASSLRGPETEAFF. CDR3 nucleotide sequence: TGTGCCAGCAGTTTACGAGGCCCAGAGACTGAAGCTTTCTTT.

The rearrangement uses TRBV28 and TRBJ2-1, with D perhaps TRBD1 (5 bases). The CDR3 is 13 residues long. Germline lookup yields CDR1 MDHEN and CDR2 SYDVKM. V dropped 1 base and J dropped 8 bases, with 9 bases sitting between them. The CDR3 nucleotides are TGTGCCAGCAGTTTATTACAGGACGATGAGCAGTTCTTC. Protein sequence: CASSLLQDDEQFF.

The V and J genes are TRBV5-1 and TRBJ1-4; 7 positions agree with TRBD1. The CDR3 consists of 15 residues. The trim removed 4 bases at V and 8 bases at J, leaving 11 bases unmatched. CDR1 is SGHRS, CDR2 YFSETQ, per germline. The CDR3 loop reads CASSLEQGRWEKLFF. DNA of the CDR3: TGCGCCAGCAGCCTTGAACAGGGGCGGTGGGAAAAACTGTTTTTT.

The chain recombines TRBV19 with TRBJ1-1; TRBD1 is a possible D gene (5 bases). The CDR3 consists of 14 residues. The ends were cut back, 3 bases at V and 4 bases at J, with 12 bases in the middle. The germline V gene encodes CDR1 LNHDA and CDR2 SQIVND (reference sequence). For the CDR3, the DNA is TGTGCCAGTAGTATGAGGAAAAGGGGCACTGAAGCTTTCTTT. Translation gives CASSMRKRGTEAFF.